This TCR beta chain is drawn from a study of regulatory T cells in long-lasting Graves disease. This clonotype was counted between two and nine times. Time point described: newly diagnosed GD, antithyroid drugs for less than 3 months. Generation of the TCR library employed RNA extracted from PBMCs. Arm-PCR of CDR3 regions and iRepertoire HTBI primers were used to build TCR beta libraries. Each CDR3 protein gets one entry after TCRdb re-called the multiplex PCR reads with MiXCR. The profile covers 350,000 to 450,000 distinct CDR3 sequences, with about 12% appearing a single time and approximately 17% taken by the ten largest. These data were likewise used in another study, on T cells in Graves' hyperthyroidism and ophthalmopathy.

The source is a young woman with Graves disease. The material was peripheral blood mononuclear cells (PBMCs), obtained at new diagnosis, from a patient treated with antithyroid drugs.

CDR3 loop: CSVVWEPNQPQHF. The DNA of the CDR3 is TGCAGCGTTGTATGGGAACCAAATCAGCCCCAGCATTTT. The chain joins TRBV29-1 to TRBJ1-5; D remains unclear. The germline gives CDR1 SQVTM, CDR2 ANQGSEA. This CDR3 has 13 amino acids. V was trimmed by 4 bases and J by 4 bases, leaving 11 bases between them.